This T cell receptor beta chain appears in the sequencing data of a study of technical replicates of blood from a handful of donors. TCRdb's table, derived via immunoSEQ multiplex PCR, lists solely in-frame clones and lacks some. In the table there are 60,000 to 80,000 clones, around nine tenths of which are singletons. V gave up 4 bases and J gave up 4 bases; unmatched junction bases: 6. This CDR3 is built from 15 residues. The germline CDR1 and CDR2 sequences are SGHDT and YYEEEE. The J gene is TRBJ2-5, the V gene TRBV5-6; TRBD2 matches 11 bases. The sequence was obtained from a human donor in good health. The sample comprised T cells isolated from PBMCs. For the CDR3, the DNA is TGTGCCAGCAGCGTCCGACTAGCGGGAACAGAGACCCAGTACTTC. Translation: CASSVRLAGTETQYF.